The T cell receptor beta chain under discussion was sequenced for a study of T cell repertoires in cytomegalovirus infection. The count of this clonotype is one. Each CDR3 protein gets one entry after TCRdb re-called the reads with MiXCR. Of some 680,000 distinct CDR3 sequences in the sample, about a third were seen once. The sequenced material came from PBMCs. This TCR was recovered from a human donor in good health (CMV status not recorded). Some clones in this sample may be carry-over from other donors' samples.

The CDR3 protein is CASSFAAGLTGELFF. As DNA, the CDR3 is TGCGCCAGCTCCTTTGCGGCGGGGTTAACCGGGGAGCTGTTTTTT. This chain joins TRBV5-1 and TRBJ2-2; TRBD2 is a possible D gene (6 bases). The length of the CDR3 is 15 residues. Trimming removed 7 bases from V and 5 bases from J, with 18 bases in between. Germline CDR1 reads SGHRS; CDR2 reads YFSETQ.